This T cell receptor (beta chain) was recovered during a study of shared clonotypes between healthy human individuals. Study-level results: In a handful of donors, around 5% of naive CD4 clonotypes appeared in common.

V was clipped by 4 bases and J by 2 bases; unmatched bases: 12. Germline V gene data show CDR1 as SGHTS and CDR2 as YDEGEE. This CDR3 has 18 amino acids. The repertoire was sequenced with immunoSEQ multiplex PCR; TCRdb's copy has only in-frame clones and lacks some. The sample lists about 960,000 clones; more than 75% were seen once. In regard to this clone: Its target is not known.

The sequencing input was memory CD4+ T cells sorted from blood. Subset of the sample: CD45RA-negative fraction. This chain connects TRBV5-8 to TRBJ2-3, with 11 nucleotides matching TRBD2. The sequence derives from a man younger than 35 in good health. The CDR3 is CASSGRRSGGAVTDTQYF. The DNA of the CDR3 is TGTGCCAGCAGCGGCCGCCGTAGCGGGGGGGCCGTCACAGATACGCAGTATTTT.